The 23 T cell receptor beta chains listed next were all sequenced from one sample in a study of OX40 agonist ivuxolimab in advanced cancers. The protocol was immunoSEQ multiplex PCR, while the TCRdb copy is restricted to in-frame clones and leaves out a portion. The top ten clones hold 15% to 20% of a sample with under 95,000 clones, roughly 84% of them seen once. This specimen was CD4+ or CD8+ T cells sorted from blood, taken in a trial of the OX40 agonist ivuxolimab. The source is an adult with an advanced solid tumor such as melanoma, head and neck, liver or kidney cancer.

The chain links TRBV5-6 to TRBJ2-5; 14 nucleotides agree with TRBD2. CDR3 size: 16 residues. Germline lookup yields CDR1 SGHDT and CDR2 YYEEEE. V shed 4 bases and J 4 bases; nucleotides not matched to a gene: 6. The DNA of the CDR3 is TGTGCCAGCAGCCACCCGACTAGCGGGAGGGTAGAGACCCAGTACTTC. This sequence encodes CASSHPTSGRVETQYF.

V usage is TRBV5-1 and J usage is TRBJ2-7; 10 bases line up with TRBD1. Germline loops: CDR1 SGHRS, CDR2 YFSETQ. The CDR3 is made up of 15 amino acids. The junction had 9 bases not matched to a gene; V was cut back by 4 bases and J by 5 bases. The CDR3 DNA reads TGCGCCAGCAGCCGAACCCCGGGACAGGGGAACGAGCAGTACTTC. It is translated as CASSRTPGQGNEQYF.

The rearrangement joins TRBV5-6 to TRBJ1-5, with 11 nucleotides matching TRBD1. Germline CDR1 and CDR2: SGHDT and YYEEEE. This CDR3 is built from 17 residues. Trimming removed 4 bases from V and 3 bases from J; junction bases left unmatched: 9. CDR3 residues: CASSPSGTGGDNQPQHF. CDR3 in DNA: TGTGCCAGCAGCCCCTCCGGGACAGGGGGGGACAATCAGCCCCAGCATTTT.

This clone turned up a few times. V is TRBV29-1 and J is TRBJ1-1; D ambiguous. CDR1 and CDR2 (germline): SQVTM, ANQGSEA. The CDR3 sequence is 11 residues long. V lost 7 bases and J 0 bases, leaving 6 bases between the germline ends. CDR3 loop: CSGTVNTEAFF. CDR3 nucleotide sequence: TGCAGCGGCACAGTGAACACTGAAGCTTTCTTT.

CDR3 DNA sequence: TGTGCCAGCAGCCCCCGAACGGCTAGCGGGAGGTGGGAGCAGTACTTC. Its protein is CASSPRTASGRWEQYF. The J gene is TRBJ2-5, the V gene TRBV4-2, with 11 bases lining up with TRBD2. This CDR3 region has 16 residues. The V gene end was trimmed by 4 bases and the J gene end by 11 bases; junction bases not matched to a gene: 15. The germline CDR1 and CDR2 sequences are LGHNA and YNFKEQ.

This clone was detected once. This chain joins TRBV29-1 and TRBJ1-5; D uncertain. The CDR3 is 12 residues long. Germline V gene lookup returns CDR1 SQVTM and CDR2 ANQGSEA. V lost 4 bases and J lost 4, with 8 bases in between. CDR3 nucleotides: TGCAGCGTTGCTGACGGAAATCAGCCCCAGCATTTT. Translated: CSVADGNQPQHF.

This clone was seen a handful of times. V is TRBV6-6 and J is TRBJ2-1, with D tentatively TRBD1 (6 bases). The CDR3 is 14 residues long. Germline V gene data show CDR1 as MNHNY and CDR2 as SVGAGI (reference sequence). Trimming took off 7 bases at V and 12 bases at J, with 22 bases between the two ends. In DNA, the CDR3 is TGTGCCAGCACAGTTAATACACAGGGCGGGTGGCAGTTCTTC. Protein sequence: CASTVNTQGGWQFF.

CDR3 in amino acids: CASSAPRTGSEEKLFF. CDR3 in DNA: TGTGCCAGCAGTGCCCCTAGAACTGGCTCAGAGGAAAAACTGTTTTTT. This rearrangement joins TRBV6-1 to TRBJ1-4; no clear D. The CDR3 has 16 amino acids. Germline lookup yields CDR1 MNHNS and CDR2 SASEGT. V lost 4 bases and J 8 bases, leaving 20 bases between the germline ends.

The rearrangement links TRBV18 to TRBJ2-4; 11 bases align to TRBD1. The CDR3 runs 16 residues. V shed 3 bases, J shed 8 bases, and the junction held 9 bases outside the gene matches. From germline, CDR1 is KGHSH and CDR2 LQKENI. The CDR3 protein is CASSPGTGGPWDIQYF. For the CDR3, the DNA is TGTGCCAGCTCACCCGGGACAGGGGGACCCTGGGACATTCAGTACTTC.

V is TRBV19 and J is TRBJ1-2; TRBD1 is a possible D gene (6 bases). Per germline, CDR1 LNHDA and CDR2 SQIVND (reference sequence). The germline V and J ends were trimmed by 7 bases and 4 bases, with 10 bases remaining between them. The CDR3 is 12 residues long. The CDR3 sequence: CASNTGRYGYTF. The CDR3 region has the DNA TGTGCCAGTAATACAGGGCGCTATGGCTACACCTTC.

V is TRBV6-5 and J is TRBJ2-7; 11 nucleotides line up with TRBD2. Germline values: CDR1 MNHEY, CDR2 SVGAGI. The junction had 3 bases not matched to a gene; V was cut back by 5 bases and J by 0 bases. CDR3 size: 15 residues. CDR3 region: CASSPGTSGSYEQYF. CDR3 nucleotide sequence: TGTGCCAGCAGTCCCGGGACTAGCGGCTCCTACGAGCAGTACTTC.

The chain is built from TRBV5-1 and TRBJ2-3, with TRBD2 identical over 7 bases. V shed 5 bases and J 1 base; nucleotides not matched to a gene: 4. CDR1 and CDR2 (germline): SGHRS, YFSETQ. This CDR3 contains 14 residues. CDR3 residues: CASSGEGRTDTQYF. The CDR3 bases are TGCGCCAGCAGTGGGGAGGGGCGCACAGATACGCAGTATTTT.

The chain couples TRBV5-4 to TRBJ2-5; 10 positions match TRBD2. J lost 5 bases, V lost 2 bases, and 3 bases had no gene match. The CDR3 totals 14 residues. Per germline, CDR1 SGHNT and CDR2 YYREEE (reference sequence). CDR3 in amino acids: CASSLLAGKETQYF. DNA for the CDR3: TGTGCCAGCAGCTTACTAGCGGGAAAGGAGACCCAGTACTTC.

The chain uses TRBV14 and TRBJ2-1; TRBD2 agrees at 10 bases. V was pared by 4 bases and J by 5 bases, with 5 bases of the junction left unmatched. Per germline, CDR1 SGHDN and CDR2 FVKESK. The CDR3 contains 15 residues. The CDR3 DNA follows: TGTGCCAGCAGCCCGACTAGCGGGCCCCACAATGAGCAGTTCTTC. Translated: CASSPTSGPHNEQFF.

The chain carries TRBV11-2 and TRBJ1-4, with 10 nucleotides matching TRBD1. Germline trimming cut 5 bases from V and 7 bases from J; bases unmatched to any gene: 4. Germline V gives CDR1 SGHAT, CDR2 FQNNGV. CDR3 length equals 14 residues. Here the CDR3 DNA reads TGTGCCAGCAGCCCAGGGACAGGGGCTGAAAAACTGTTTTTT. This encodes CASSPGTGAEKLFF.

This chain uses TRBV29-1 with TRBJ2-2; D call uncertain. Trimming removed 5 bases at V and 0 bases at J, with 10 bases between. This CDR3 is built from 14 residues. In germline, CDR1 is SQVTM, CDR2 ANQGSEA. The CDR3 protein is CSVMRSANTGELFF. DNA for the CDR3: TGCAGCGTTATGAGGTCCGCGAACACCGGGGAGCTGTTTTTT.

This chain links TRBV11-2 with TRBJ2-2; 7 bases are shared with TRBD1. Losses at the gene ends were 3 bases for V and 4 bases for J; bases not matched to a gene: 5. Germline loops: CDR1 SGHAT, CDR2 FQNNGV. The CDR3 runs to 15 residues. CDR3: CASSLGQIGTGELFF. CDR3 nucleotide sequence: TGTGCCAGCAGCTTGGGACAGATCGGCACCGGGGAGCTGTTTTTT. The full variable domain, with the rest looked up from reference TRBV11-2 and TRBJ2-2, is EAGVAQSPRYKIIEKRQSVAFWCNPISGHATLYWYQQILGQGPKLLIQFQNNGVVDDSQLPKDRFSAERLKGVDSTLKIQPAKLEDSAVYLCASSLGQIGTGELFFGEGSRLTVL.

The rearrangement uses TRBV15 and TRBJ2-1; TRBD1 is a possible D gene (6 bases). The germline V and J ends were trimmed by 1 base and 5 bases, with 18 bases remaining between them. The CDR3 sequence is 17 residues long. Germline CDR1 reads LNHNV; CDR2 reads YYDKDF (reference sequence). This CDR3 reads CATSRGIPGQRDNEQFF. Here the CDR3 DNA reads TGTGCCACCAGCAGAGGGATCCCCGGACAGAGAGACAATGAGCAGTTCTTC.

This chain joins TRBV11-2 and TRBJ2-1; D ambiguous. The CDR3 sequence is 12 residues long. Germline V gene data show CDR1 as SGHAT and CDR2 as FQNNGV. Deletions cut 5 bases from V and 9 bases from J, with 11 bases between. This CDR3 reads CASSALALEQFF. Here the CDR3 DNA reads TGTGCCAGCAGCGCACTGGCTCTTGAGCAGTTCTTC.

The chain has TRBV28 and TRBJ2-1; TRBD2 agrees at 11 bases. Germline assignment: CDR1 MDHEN and CDR2 SYDVKM. The CDR3 is 15 amino acids. The junction had 7 bases not matched to a gene; V was cut back by 4 bases and J by 8 bases. CDR3 amino acids: CASSSVAGGIHEQFF. The DNA of the CDR3 is TGTGCCAGCAGTTCAGTAGCGGGAGGGATCCATGAGCAGTTCTTC.

The V and J genes are TRBV7-6 and TRBJ2-1; D is possibly TRBD1 (6 bases). V lost 3 bases and J 6 bases, leaving 9 bases between the germline ends. The germline gives CDR1 SGHVS, CDR2 FNYEAQ. The CDR3 has 13 residues. This CDR3 reads CASSLGASNEQFF. Written as DNA, the CDR3 is TGTGCCAGCAGCTTGGGGGCGTCCAATGAGCAGTTCTTC.

This clone is a singleton in its sample. This chain joins TRBV5-1 and TRBJ2-1; no clear D. Trimming removed 0 bases from V and 3 bases from J, with 7 bases in between. There are 14 residues in the CDR3. The V gene's germline CDR1 is SGHRS and CDR2 YFSETQ. The CDR3 DNA reads TGCGCCAGCAGCTTGGATGTCAACTACAATGAGCAGTTCTTC. Translating it yields CASSLDVNYNEQFF.

The V and J genes are TRBV28 and TRBJ2-7, with 9 bases matching TRBD1. The CDR3 has 14 amino acids. V lost 3 bases to trimming and J lost 9 bases; unmatched junction nucleotides: 9. The germline V gene has CDR1 MDHEN and CDR2 SYDVKM. For the CDR3, the DNA is TGTGCCAGCAGTTTGGGGACAGGGCCCCGGGGGCAGTACTTC. It codes for CASSLGTGPRGQYF.